These 18 T cell receptor beta chains came from one sample sequenced in a study of T-cell reconstitution after alpha-beta-depleted transplantation in children. As it was prepared, the TCRbeta library received unique molecular identifiers. TCRdb re-called the PCR reads with MiXCR, one entry per CDR3 protein. The profile covers roughly 300,000 distinct CDR3 sequences, with around 10% appearing a single time and about 2.3% taken by the ten largest. This specimen was PBMCs from the stem cell graft donor, taken from the stem cell graft. The receptor source for this set is a human donor who donated a stem cell graft to a child with acute lymphoblastic leukemia.

This clonotype has at least ten counts. V usage is TRBV18 and J usage is TRBJ2-7; 8 nucleotides align to TRBD2. The CDR3 loop spans 15 amino acids. J lost 0 bases, V lost 5 bases, and 6 bases had no gene match. Germline V gene sequence: CDR1 KGHSH, CDR2 LQKENI. In DNA, the CDR3 is TGTGCCAGCTCAGTACTAGCGGCTAGCTCCTACGAGCAGTACTTC. Translating gives CASSVLAASSYEQYF.

The rearrangement joins TRBV10-2 to TRBJ2-7; D perhaps matches TRBD2 (6 bases). Trimming pared 7 bases from V and 3 bases from J, leaving 13 bases between. From germline, CDR1 is WSHSY and CDR2 SAAADI. The CDR3 has 13 residues. The CDR3 region has the DNA TGCGCCAGCACTCCCGGGAGCCGCTACGAGCAGTACTTC. It yields the protein CASTPGSRYEQYF.

This chain joins TRBV3-1 and TRBJ2-1; 7 bases line up with TRBD2. The ends lost 5 bases at V and 4 bases at J; junction bases unmatched: 8. CDR1 LGHDT and CDR2 YNNKEL come from the germline V gene (reference sequence). The CDR3 loop spans 15 amino acids. In DNA form, the CDR3 reads TGTGCCAGCAGCGGGGCTAGCGGCTTATACAATGAGCAGTTCTTC. The encoded protein is CASSGASGLYNEQFF.

V usage is TRBV5-1 and J usage is TRBJ2-1; 9 nucleotides line up with TRBD2. V trimming: 4 bases; J trimming: 4 bases; junction bases outside the gene matches: 9. Germline CDR1 reads SGHRS; CDR2 reads YFSETQ. This CDR3 is 16 amino acids long. The CDR3 DNA follows: TGCGCCAGCAGCCCAGCGACTAGCGGTTCTTACAATGAGCAGTTCTTC. This translates into CASSPATSGSYNEQFF.

This clonotype was seen at least ten times. The V gene is TRBV12-3 or TRBV12-4, the J gene TRBJ1-2, with D perhaps matching TRBD1 (5 bases). Trimming shortened V by 0 bases and J by 4 bases, and 9 bases separated the two germline ends. This CDR3 is 14 amino acids long. As DNA, the CDR3 is TGTGCCAGCAGTTTAGCAGGGACTTCCTATGGCTACACCTTC. Translated, it gives CASSLAGTSYGYTF.

This clonotype was observed many times. The junction does not match germline at one end; this may be a read error. The chain links TRBV7-7 to TRBJ2-2; the D gene is possibly TRBD1 (5 bases). The CDR3 sequence is 15 residues long. Germline CDR1 is SSHAT and CDR2 is FNYEAQ (reference sequence). For the CDR3, the DNA is TGTGCTAGCAGCTTCGGGCAGGGTAACACCGGGGAGCTGTTTTTT. Translating gives CASSFGQGNTGELFF.

Concerning this clonotype: Mismatch with germline at one junction end may stem from a read error. The chain recombines TRBV15 with TRBJ1-4; unclear D gene. CDR3 length equals 13 residues. Germline CDR1 LNHNV, CDR2 YYDKDF (reference sequence). This chain's CDR3 is CATSRVLKTGPTF. The DNA of the CDR3 is TGTGCCACCAGCAGAGTTCTAAAGACCGGTCCTACTTTT.

This clonotype was found a few times. The rearrangement links TRBV27 to TRBJ1-5, with 7 nucleotides matching TRBD1. Germline V CDR1 and CDR2: MNHEY, SMNVEV (reference sequence). CDR3 length: 15 residues. V shed 6 bases and J 4 bases; nucleotides not matched to a gene: 9. In DNA, the CDR3 is TGTGCCAGCAGCCTCGGGACAGCATTTAATCAGCCCCAGCATTTT. Encoded protein: CASSLGTAFNQPQHF.

The chain combines TRBV29-1 with TRBJ1-1, with D uncertain. The CDR3 is made up of 13 amino acids. Trimming stripped 6 bases from V and 3 bases from J, with 14 bases between. Per germline, CDR1 SQVTM and CDR2 ANQGSEA. CDR3 in DNA: TGCAGCGTCCGTTATAGGGTAGACACTGAAGCTTTCTTT. This gives the protein CSVRYRVDTEAFF.

This clonotype occurred a few times. The rearrangement joins TRBV7-9 to TRBJ2-1; no definite D call. Trimming left V 3 bases short and J 0 bases short, with 15 bases between. This CDR3 is built from 17 residues. Germline V lookup: CDR1 SEHNR, CDR2 FQNEAQ (reference sequence). The CDR3 nucleotides are TGTGCCAGCAGCTTTCGCATGGGCGTGGACTCCTACAATGAGCAGTTCTTC. As protein: CASSFRMGVDSYNEQFF.

V is TRBV28 and J is TRBJ1-4; maybe TRBD1 (5 bases). Trimming shortened V by 4 bases and J by 10 bases, and 10 bases separated the two germline ends. This CDR3 is built from 12 residues. Germline V gene lookup returns CDR1 MDHEN and CDR2 SYDVKM. The CDR3 nucleotides are TGTGCCAGCAGTTCCCCCGGGGGAAAACTGTTTTTT. Protein: CASSSPGGKLFF. Full variable domain (missing parts from reference TRBV28 and TRBJ1-4): DVKVTQSSRYLVKRTGEKVFLECVQDMDHENMFWYRQDPGLGLRLIYFSYDVKMKEKGDIPEGYSVSREKKERFSLILESASTNQTSMYLCASSSPGGKLFFGSGTQLSVL.

This clonotype was recorded at least ten times. V usage is TRBV12-3 or TRBV12-4 and J usage is TRBJ1-5; TRBD1 matches at 7 bases. The J segment lost 3 bases and the V segment lost 6 bases, leaving 5 bases of the junction unmatched. The CDR3 totals 14 residues. CDR3 region: CASSLQGHNQPQHF. The CDR3 nucleotides read TGTGCCAGCAGCTTACAGGGGCACAATCAGCCCCAGCATTTT.

The chain links TRBV7-2 to TRBJ2-5, with D perhaps matching TRBD2 (6 bases). CDR3 length equals 17 residues. Trimming left V 3 bases short and J 0 bases short, with 17 bases between. Germline CDR1 and CDR2: SGHTA and FQGNSA. The CDR3 sequence is CASSFIVASADQETQYF. In nucleotides, the CDR3 is TGTGCCAGCAGCTTCATCGTGGCTAGCGCGGACCAAGAGACCCAGTACTTC.

The genes are TRBV10-3 and TRBJ2-3; TRBD2 agrees at 7 bases. CDR1 ENHRY and CDR2 SYGVKD come from the germline V gene. The CDR3 has 17 amino acids. The trim removed 4 bases at V and 0 bases at J, leaving 10 bases unmatched. The CDR3 nucleotides read TGTGCCATCAGTGCCCGAATCGGGACTACTAGCACAGATACGCAGTATTTT. Its translation: CAISARIGTTSTDTQYF.

This CDR3 reads CSARWSGSTDTQYF. DNA for the CDR3: TGCAGTGCTAGGTGGAGCGGGAGCACAGATACGCAGTATTTT. The chain links TRBV20-1 to TRBJ2-3; the D gene is possibly TRBD2 (6 bases). This CDR3 contains 14 residues. V was shortened by 3 bases and J by 0 bases, with 10 bases between the two germline ends. CDR1 and CDR2 (germline): DFQATT, SNEGSKA (reference sequence).

This clonotype has ten or more counts. At one end the junction does not follow the germline gene, possibly because of a read error. The chain employs TRBV12-3 or TRBV12-4 and TRBJ2-1; D tentatively fits TRBD1 or TRBD2 (5 bases each). The CDR3 consists of 14 residues. Written as DNA, the CDR3 is TGTGCCAGCCGGGACCTCTCCTCCTCCAATGAGCAGTTCTTC. This codes for CASRDLSSSNEQFF.

There are a few counts of this clonotype. CDR3 coding DNA: TGTGCCAGCAGCCAAACCGGGACAGTGAACACTGAAGCTTTCTTT. It codes for CASSQTGTVNTEAFF. The chain recombines TRBV3-1 with TRBJ1-1, with TRBD1 matching over 7 bases. With V trimmed by 2 bases and J by 0 bases, 3 bases remained unmatched. The CDR3 is 15 residues long. Germline V gene lookup returns CDR1 LGHDT and CDR2 YNNKEL (reference sequence).

The V call is TRBV29-1, the J call TRBJ1-2; D is unresolved. Germline V lookup: CDR1 SQVTM, CDR2 ANQGSEA. The CDR3 loop spans 12 amino acids. The V end lost 3 bases, the J end lost 6 bases, and 11 bases lay between the germline ends. CDR3 sequence (DNA): TGCAGCGTTGAGAACAGAGGCCATGGCTACACCTTC. This sequence encodes CSVENRGHGYTF.